A single sample gave rise to the 32 T cell receptor beta chains below, sequenced in a study of cytotoxic CD8 clonotypes in ibrutinib-treated CLL. Clones were read by immunoSEQ multiplex PCR, and TCRdb kept only the in-frame ones, dropping some. The repertoire consists of about 130,000 clones, with roughly 88% occurring once and the leading ten covering around 2.1%. Sequenced material: PBMCs, taken after 24 months of ibrutinib treatment. Source of these receptors: a human donor with chronic lymphocytic leukemia.

The V gene is TRBV9, the J gene TRBJ1-5; 8 bases line up with TRBD1. CDR1 is SGDLS, CDR2 YYNGEE, per germline. The CDR3 totals 14 residues. Trimming took 0 bases from V and 4 from J; bases not matched to a gene: 0. The CDR3 loop is CASSVGQGNQPQHF. For the CDR3, the DNA is TGTGCCAGCAGCGTAGGACAGGGGAATCAGCCCCAGCATTTT.

The chain links TRBV10-3 to TRBJ2-3; possibly TRBD1 for D (6 bases). The CDR3 contains 16 residues. The V gene's germline CDR1 is ENHRY and CDR2 SYGVKD. V was pared by 2 bases and J by 1 base, with 13 bases between. The CDR3 sequence: CAISELRDTGTDTQYF. The CDR3 DNA follows: TGTGCCATCAGTGAGCTTCGGGACACCGGCACAGATACGCAGTATTTT.

The chain uses TRBV9 and TRBJ2-3; 10 bases are shared with TRBD2. The germline V gene encodes CDR1 SGDLS and CDR2 YYNGEE. This CDR3 region has 14 residues. With V trimmed by 4 bases and J by 1 base, 0 bases remained unmatched. CDR3 loop: CASSLAGGTDTQYF. CDR3 bases: TGTGCCAGCAGCCTAGCGGGGGGCACAGATACGCAGTATTTT. The full variable domain, with the rest looked up from reference TRBV9 and TRBJ2-3, is DSGVTQTPKHLITATGQRVTLRCSPRSGDLSVYWYQQSLDQGLQFLIQYYNGEERAKGNILERFSAQQFPDLHSELNLSSLELGDSALYFCASSLAGGTDTQYFGPGTRLTVL.

This chain uses TRBV27 with TRBJ1-2; TRBD1 matches 9 bases. V was pared by 5 bases and J by 6 bases, with 16 bases of the junction left unmatched. The CDR3 is 17 amino acids. CDR1 and CDR2 from the germline V gene are MNHEY and SMNVEV (reference sequence). The CDR3 coding sequence is TGTGCCAGCAGTCCTAATGTCCCCCGCGGGACAGGGAATGGCTACACCTTC. It specifies CASSPNVPRGTGNGYTF.

The CDR3 nucleotides read TGTGCCAGCTCACCCTCGGGGTCACGGCCCTATGGCTACACCTTC. Its protein product is CASSPSGSRPYGYTF. The chain recombines TRBV18 with TRBJ1-2, with D unresolved. With 3 bases removed from V and 4 bases from J, the gap between germline ends came to 15 bases. The CDR3 loop spans 15 amino acids. Looked up from germline, CDR1 is KGHSH and CDR2 is LQKENI.

The chain employs TRBV7-2 and TRBJ2-1; 9 positions match TRBD2. Losses at the gene ends were 1 base for V and 6 bases for J; bases not matched to a gene: 10. The length of the CDR3 is 17 residues. Germline V lookup: CDR1 SGHTA, CDR2 FQGNSA. The CDR3 DNA sequence: TGTGCCAGCAGCTTAGTAGCGGGAGCCCTAGCTCCCAATGAGCAGTTCTTC. Encoded protein: CASSLVAGALAPNEQFF.

The V gene is TRBV21-1, the J gene TRBJ1-6; TRBD1, as called in the table, went unchecked against the DNA. TRBV21-1 is classified as a pseudogene. The CDR3 loop spans 14 amino acids. The CDR3 loop is CAEVAGAGNSPLHF. The CDR3 nucleotides are TGTGCCGAGGTGGCAGGGGCAGGCAATTCACCCCTCCACTTT.

The chain couples TRBV21-1 to TRBJ2-5. TRBV21-1 is labeled a pseudogene. This CDR3 spans 17 amino acids. CDR3: CASSKRLGEGAQETQYF. CDR3 sequence (DNA): TGTGCCAGCAGCAAAAGGCTGGGAGAAGGGGCCCAAGAGACCCAGTACTTC.

The chain recombines TRBV7-3 with TRBJ2-3, with no clear D. The CDR3 is made up of 13 amino acids. V was cut by 4 bases and J by 2 bases, with 7 bases left in between. Germline-derived CDR1 and CDR2 are SGHTA and FQGTGA. The CDR3 here is CASSSGPTDTQYF. The CDR3 bases are TGTGCCAGCAGCTCTGGCCCCACAGATACGCAGTATTTT. Based on the CDR3 plus reference TRBV7-3 and TRBJ2-3, the full variable domain is GAGVSQTPSNKVTEKGKYVELRCDPISGHTALYWYRQSLGQGPEFLIYFQGTGAADDSGLPNDRFFAVRPEGSVSTLKIQRTERGDSAVYLCASSSGPTDTQYFGPGTRLTVL.

This clone was detected only a few times. V gene TRBV10-3 combines with J gene TRBJ1-2, with a possible D match to TRBD1 (6 bases). Trimming stripped 3 bases from V and 2 bases from J, with 10 bases between. Germline CDR1 and CDR2: ENHRY and SYGVKD. CDR3 length equals 14 residues. As DNA, the CDR3 is TGTGCCATCAGTGACAGGGGCACCAACTATGGCTACACCTTC. Encoded protein: CAISDRGTNYGYTF.

The chain carries TRBV7-2 and TRBJ2-3, with 7 bases that match TRBD1. The germline V gene has CDR1 SGHTA and CDR2 FQGNSA. The V gene end was trimmed by 5 bases and the J gene end by 0 bases; junction bases not matched to a gene: 8. The CDR3 is 16 residues long. In DNA, the CDR3 is TGTGCCAGCAGCCTGCGGGCAGGGGGTAGCACAGATACGCAGTATTTT. It specifies CASSLRAGGSTDTQYF. Drawing the rest from reference TRBV7-2 and TRBJ2-3, the complete variable domain is GAGVSQSPSNKVTEKGKDVELRCDPISGHTALYWYRQSLGQGLEFLIYFQGNSAPDKSGLPSDRFSAERTGGSVSTLTIQRTQQEDSAVYLCASSLRAGGSTDTQYFGPGTRLTVL.

V gene TRBV11-1 combines with J gene TRBJ1-4, with a weak D call TRBD1 (5 bases). The CDR3 runs 14 residues. V lost 3 bases and J 5 bases, leaving 10 bases between the germline ends. Germline V lookup: CDR1 SGHAT, CDR2 FQDESV (reference sequence). CDR3 coding DNA: TGTGCCAGCAGCTTTTCCGAGGGGAATGAAAAACTGTTTTTT. Translation: CASSFSEGNEKLFF.

V and J are TRBV28 and TRBJ1-5; D possibly corresponds to TRBD1 (6 bases). CDR1 is MDHEN, CDR2 SYDVKM, per germline. This CDR3 has 15 residues. The V gene lost 7 bases and the J gene lost 5 bases, with 18 bases spanning the gap. The CDR3: CASNSAGAGDQPQHF. The CDR3 DNA reads as TGTGCCAGCAATTCGGCAGGGGCTGGTGATCAGCCCCAGCATTTT.

The chain links TRBV4-1 to TRBJ2-7; 8 nucleotides line up with TRBD2. Germline values: CDR1 MGHRA, CDR2 YSYEKL. The CDR3 length is 15 residues. The junction had 3 bases not matched to a gene; V was cut back by 2 bases and J by 0 bases. Here the CDR3 reads CASSQIAGRSYEQYF. The CDR3 coding sequence is TGCGCCAGCAGCCAAATAGCGGGACGCTCCTACGAGCAGTACTTC.

V is TRBV7-9 and J is TRBJ1-5; no definite D call. This CDR3 is built from 12 residues. Deletions cut 5 bases from V and 6 bases from J, with 8 bases between. CDR1 is SEHNR and CDR2 is FQNEAQ in the germline V gene (reference sequence). This CDR3 reads CASSPVGQPQHF. For the CDR3, the DNA is TGTGCCAGCAGCCCCGTTGGTCAGCCCCAGCATTTT.

This clone was observed once. This sequence joins TRBV27 and TRBJ2-2, with 8 bases aligning to TRBD1. The CDR3 covers 16 residues. The J segment lost 2 bases and the V segment lost 7 bases, leaving 9 bases of the junction unmatched. Germline V CDR1 and CDR2: MNHEY, SMNVEV (reference sequence). In DNA, the CDR3 is TGTGCCAGCACCCCCGCCAGGGGGCGAAACACCGGGGAGCTGTTTTTT. It yields the protein CASTPARGRNTGELFF.

J is TRBJ2-2 and V is TRBV25-1; D gene uncertain. The V end lost 7 bases, the J end lost 5 bases, and 17 bases lay between the germline ends. This CDR3 comprises 15 residues. From germline, CDR1 is MGHDK and CDR2 SYGVNS. The CDR3 bases are TGTGCCAGCATACTCCCCCCAGCTACGACCGGGGAGCTGTTTTTT. Its translation: CASILPPATTGELFF.

The chain combines TRBV11-2 with TRBJ1-5; D gene unclear. Looked up from germline, CDR1 is SGHAT and CDR2 is FQNNGV. V shed 0 bases and J shed 6 bases, with 9 bases lying between them. This CDR3 comprises 14 residues. The chain's CDR3 is CASSLDPNGQPQHF. The CDR3 region has the DNA TGTGCCAGCAGCTTAGATCCAAACGGTCAGCCCCAGCATTTT. Together with reference TRBV11-2 and TRBJ1-5, the CDR3 gives the full variable domain: EAGVAQSPRYKIIEKRQSVAFWCNPISGHATLYWYQQILGQGPKLLIQFQNNGVVDDSQLPKDRFSAERLKGVDSTLKIQPAKLEDSAVYLCASSLDPNGQPQHFGDGTRLSIL.

The chain has TRBV28 and TRBJ2-7; 10 positions agree with TRBD1. The V gene's germline CDR1 is MDHEN and CDR2 SYDVKM. The J segment lost 6 bases and the V segment lost 6 bases, leaving 8 bases of the junction unmatched. The CDR3 length is 14 residues. CDR3 coding DNA: TGTGCCAGCAGCCCCCCGGACAGGGGGGGCGAGCAGTACTTC. Its protein product is CASSPPDRGGEQYF.

A note on this clone: A much larger clone differs from this one at a single base, so this may be a read error. The V gene is TRBV28, the J gene TRBJ2-1, with 14 bases fitting TRBD2. Trimming removed 6 bases from V and 6 bases from J; junction bases left unmatched: 4. Germline-derived CDR1 and CDR2 are MDHEN and SYDVKM. The CDR3 runs to 15 residues. The DNA of the CDR3 is TGTGCCAGCAGGACCGGGACTAGCGGGAGCAATGAGCAGTTCTTC. This encodes CASRTGTSGSNEQFF.

This clone was detected only once. V gene TRBV15 combines with J gene TRBJ2-3, with D perhaps TRBD2 (5 bases). The CDR3 totals 14 residues. The germline V and J ends were trimmed by 3 bases and 2 bases, with 9 bases remaining between them. Germline V CDR1 and CDR2: LNHNV, YYDKDF (reference sequence). CDR3 sequence: CATSSGVNTDTQYF. CDR3 coding DNA: TGTGCCACCAGCAGCGGGGTAAACACAGATACGCAGTATTTT.

The V and J genes are TRBV2 and TRBJ2-1, with 12 bases identical to TRBD2. V trimming: 5 bases; J trimming: 5 bases; junction bases outside the gene matches: 10. Germline V CDR1 and CDR2: SNHLY, FYNNEI. CDR3 size: 17 residues. Here the CDR3 DNA reads TGTGCCAGCAGTACACCAGGACTAGCGGGAAAAAACAATGAGCAGTTCTTC. It encodes CASSTPGLAGKNNEQFF.

This clone was observed a handful of times. This chain joins TRBV19 and TRBJ1-2; TRBD1 matches at 9 bases. Germline CDR1 LNHDA, CDR2 SQIVND (reference sequence). V lost 10 bases to trimming and J lost 7 bases; unmatched junction nucleotides: 10. The CDR3 runs to 13 residues. For the CDR3, the DNA is TGTGCCACCATTGGACAGGGGTTCTCTGGCTACACCTTC. Its protein is CATIGQGFSGYTF. Together with reference TRBV19 and TRBJ1-2, the CDR3 gives the full variable domain: DGGITQSPKYLFRKEGQNVTLSCEQNLNHDAMYWYRQDPGQGLRLIYYSQIVNDFQKGDIAEGYSVSREKKESFPLTVTSAQKNPTAFYLCATIGQGFSGYTFGSGTRLTVV.

The chain employs TRBV6-5 and TRBJ2-1; 7 bases are a match to TRBD2. The CDR3 spans 16 residues. The V and J ends lost 2 bases and 8 bases, in that order; junction bases with no gene match: 12. Germline V lookup: CDR1 MNHEY, CDR2 SVGAGI. Here the CDR3 reads CASSYQPGLPGDEQFF. The DNA of the CDR3 is TGTGCCAGCAGTTACCAACCGGGACTACCGGGGGATGAGCAGTTCTTC.

The chain recombines TRBV18 with TRBJ2-7; D gene uncertain. Germline V gene sequence: CDR1 KGHSH, CDR2 LQKENI. Between the trimmed V and J ends, which lost 2 bases and 5 bases, there was a span of 16 bases. The CDR3 has 15 residues. This CDR3 is CASSPDTGFVHEQYF. In DNA form, the CDR3 reads TGTGCCAGCTCACCAGATACTGGGTTCGTGCACGAGCAGTACTTC.

Notes on this clone: Other DNA sequences within the sample encode an identical CDR3. This sequence joins TRBV5-1 and TRBJ2-7, with D maybe TRBD2 (5 bases). V was shortened by 0 bases and J by 0 bases, with 7 bases between the two germline ends. The CDR3 covers 14 residues. From germline, CDR1 is SGHRS and CDR2 YFSETQ. The CDR3, as DNA: TGCGCCAGCAGCTTGGATGGGAGCTCCTACGAGCAGTACTTC. Translated: CASSLDGSSYEQYF.

J is TRBJ2-1 and V is TRBV11-3; 7 bases are shared with TRBD1. Unmatched junction bases numbered 9, after V lost 4 bases and J lost 9 bases. CDR3 length: 14 residues. Germline-derived CDR1 and CDR2 are SGHNT and YENEEA. CDR3 protein: CASSSSTGFAEQFF. CDR3 coding DNA: TGTGCCAGCAGCTCGTCGACAGGGTTTGCTGAGCAGTTCTTC.

The chain has TRBV27 and TRBJ2-1; TRBD2 might be the D (6 bases). The CDR3 runs to 15 residues. V was cut by 3 bases and J by 6 bases, with 15 bases left in between. Germline V gives CDR1 MNHEY, CDR2 SMNVEV (reference sequence). The CDR3 spells CASSFGREPRNEQFF. The CDR3 coding sequence is TGTGCCAGCAGTTTCGGGCGGGAACCCCGCAATGAGCAGTTCTTC.

The rearrangement uses TRBV28 and TRBJ2-7; 10 nucleotides agree with TRBD1. After removal of 3 bases from V and 1 base from J, the junction contained 3 bases not matched to a gene. Germline loops: CDR1 MDHEN, CDR2 SYDVKM. The CDR3 has 15 amino acids. The CDR3 nucleotides read TGTGCCAGCAGTTTTTTGGACAGGGGGTCCTACGAGCAGTACTTC. Translated: CASSFLDRGSYEQYF.

The chain is built from TRBV2 and TRBJ1-1, with D uncertain. Germline CDR1 and CDR2: SNHLY and FYNNEI. The CDR3 runs 14 residues. The germline V and J ends were trimmed by 6 bases and 1 base, with 12 bases remaining between them. DNA of the CDR3: TGTGCCAGCAGGGTAGAAATGGGGAACACTGAAGCTTTCTTT. It yields the protein CASRVEMGNTEAFF. The whole variable domain, filled in from reference TRBV2 and TRBJ1-1, reads EPEVTQTPSHQVTQMGQEVILRCVPISNHLYFYWYRQILGQKVEFLVSFYNNEISEKSEIFDDQFSVERPDGSNFTLKIRSTKLEDSAMYFCASRVEMGNTEAFFGQGTRLTVV.

This rearrangement joins TRBV5-4 to TRBJ1-1, with unresolved D. Trimming pared 0 bases from V and 2 bases from J, leaving 5 bases between. The CDR3 totals 13 residues. Germline CDR1 reads SGHNT; CDR2 reads YYREEE (reference sequence). In DNA form, the CDR3 reads TGTGCCAGCAGCTTGGCCAGAAACACTGAAGCTTTCTTT. Protein product: CASSLARNTEAFF.

The V call is TRBV7-3, the J call TRBJ2-3; unclear D gene. Germline-derived CDR1 and CDR2 are SGHTA and FQGTGA. V was pared by 3 bases and J by 5 bases, with 9 bases between. The CDR3 covers 13 residues. CDR3 amino acids: CASSFWLEDTQYF. The CDR3 bases are TGTGCCAGCAGCTTCTGGCTAGAAGATACGCAGTATTTT.